These T cell receptor beta chains were read from a single sample in a study of OX40 agonist ivuxolimab in advanced cancers. Assay: immunoSEQ multiplex PCR; the TCRdb copy retains only in-frame clones and omits some. The sample contains some 62,000 clones, less than 95% of which appear only once. Source: CD4+ or CD8+ T cells sorted from blood, taken in a trial of the OX40 agonist ivuxolimab. The origin of the receptors is an adult with an advanced solid tumor such as melanoma, head and neck, liver or kidney cancer. Both conserved end residues are part of each CDR3.

v_call cdr3_aa
TRBV12-5 CASGPTTDTQYF
TRBV18 CASSPPGTGRYNEQFF
TRBV2 CASSALGSSYNEQFF
TRBV2 CASIAGPSVVYGYTF
TRBV7-9 CASSLINRGADTQYF
TRBV7-6 CASSLGTGANQPQHF
TRBV7-2 CASSLFAGVLNTQYF
TRBV7-7 CASSVGTSGGRTDTQYF
TRBV28 CASSSPGEQFF
TRBV18 CASSRTDSSYNEQFF
TRBV28 CASSSNRGQLETQYF
TRBV19 CASSYKGGSNQPQHF
TRBV10-3 CAISEVIREEKLFF
TRBV11-2 CASSQTGGGPAEQYF
TRBV6-1 CASSPERQGGGFRYF